The 13 T cell receptor beta chains below come from one sample, sequenced in a study of T cells in Graves' hyperthyroidism and ophthalmopathy. Amplified regions were TCR beta CDR3 sequences from RNA transcripts. A set of HTBI primers served as the primers for a first-round RT-PCR of the TCR CDR3. From the multiplex PCR reads, TCRdb called clonotypes with MiXCR, one entry per CDR3 protein. The sample shows around 250,000 distinct CDR3 sequences, about 25% of them seen only once. The sample taken for sequencing was blood. Receptors originate from a woman between 40 and 50 years old with Graves' ophthalmopathy.

In this sample, this clonotype turned up many times. CDR3 sequence (DNA): TGTGCCAGCTCAACGACCATAGCTAACTATGGCTACACCTTC. Translating it yields CASSTTIANYGYTF. The chain carries TRBV18 and TRBJ1-2; D is unclear. The V and J ends lost 5 bases and 0 bases respectively, with 10 bases between them. The germline CDR1 and CDR2 sequences are KGHSH and LQKENI. The CDR3 contains 14 residues.

This clonotype was observed at least ten times. The junction and the germline gene differ at one end; a read error may be behind it. The V gene is TRBV29-1, the J gene TRBJ1-1; tentative D call: TRBD1 (5 bases). In germline, CDR1 is SQVTM, CDR2 ANQGSEA. This CDR3 contains 17 residues. The CDR3 sequence: CSVYGSAGKFLNTEALF. In nucleotides, the CDR3 is TGCAGCGTGTACGGGTCGGCAGGGAAGTTTCTGAACACTGAAGCTCTCTTT.

This chain uses TRBV6-5 with TRBJ1-3; D possibly corresponds to TRBD1 (5 bases). The CDR3 consists of 15 residues. The V end was cut by 3 bases, the J end by 7 bases, with 16 bases between. Germline V gene lookup returns CDR1 MNHEY and CDR2 SVGAGI. DNA of the CDR3: TGTGCCAGCAGTTATTCAGGCCAGGGAGGGAACACCATATATTTT. This codes for CASSYSGQGGNTIYF.

This clonotype was recorded at least ten times. The CDR3 spells CASSLKFLTGGDNHYGYTF. CDR3 DNA: TGTGCCAGTAGTTTAAAATTTTTAACAGGGGGCGACAACCACTATGGCTACACCTTC. The chain combines TRBV19 with TRBJ1-2; 9 nucleotides line up with TRBD1. Trimming at V came to 5 bases and at J to 3 bases, leaving 19 bases not matched to a gene. The CDR3 is 19 residues long. CDR1 is LNHDA, CDR2 SQIVND, per germline (reference sequence).

The J gene is TRBJ2-7, the V gene TRBV19; 11 nucleotides match TRBD1. The trim removed 8 bases at V and 4 bases at J, leaving 1 base unmatched. The germline gives CDR1 LNHDA, CDR2 SQIVND (reference sequence). CDR3 size: 12 residues. The chain's CDR3 is CASGDRGYEQYF. DNA of the CDR3: TGTGCCAGTGGGGACAGGGGGTACGAGCAGTACTTC.

The chain links TRBV12-3 or TRBV12-4 to TRBJ1-5, with a weak D call TRBD1 (6 bases). CDR3 length: 14 residues. Trimming took off 6 bases at V and 1 base at J, with 10 bases between the two ends. The CDR3 here is CASRAGTSNQPQHF. The DNA for the CDR3 is TGTGCCAGCAGAGCCGGGACAAGCAATCAGCCCCAGCATTTT.

This clonotype appeared a few times. The chain is built from TRBV30 and TRBJ1-6; D may be TRBD1 (6 bases). This CDR3 has 15 amino acids. Germline loops: CDR1 GTSNPN, CDR2 SVGIG (reference sequence). V lost 0 bases and J 10 bases, leaving 16 bases between the germline ends. The CDR3 region is CAWSVRSGGLSPLHF. As DNA, the CDR3 is TGTGCCTGGAGTGTCCGGTCGGGGGGCCTATCACCCCTCCACTTT.

This clonotype has at least ten counts. The chain employs TRBV12-3 or TRBV12-4 and TRBJ2-7; the D call may be TRBD1 or TRBD2 (5 bases each). The CDR3 runs 12 residues. V was trimmed by 5 bases and J by 4 bases, leaving 9 bases between them. The CDR3 DNA is TGTGCCAGCAGTGGGGACGGGTACGAGCAGTACTTC. Its protein is CASSGDGYEQYF.

Many counts were recorded for this clonotype. The chain couples TRBV12-3 or TRBV12-4 to TRBJ2-3; possible D gene TRBD2, 6 bases. Trimming pared 5 bases from V and 0 bases from J, leaving 15 bases between. The CDR3 has 16 amino acids. CDR3 in DNA: TGTGCCAGCAGTCCCCGGGGTAGCGGTAGCACAGATACGCAGTATTTT. Residues: CASSPRGSGSTDTQYF.

A few counts support this clonotype. The chain links TRBV7-7 to TRBJ2-3, with 16 bases that match TRBD2. This CDR3 region has 21 residues. CDR1 SSHAT and CDR2 FNYEAQ come from the germline V gene (reference sequence). V shed 1 base and J 4 bases; nucleotides not matched to a gene: 14. The CDR3 is CASSLVGTSGRAARRADTQYF. Written as DNA, the CDR3 is TGTGCCAGCAGCTTAGTAGGGACTAGCGGGAGGGCCGCTCGGCGGGCAGATACGCAGTATTTT.

This chain links TRBV18 with TRBJ2-7; the match to TRBD2 covers 9 bases. This CDR3 is 15 amino acids long. Germline CDR1 and CDR2: KGHSH and LQKENI. V was clipped by 1 base and J by 2 bases; unmatched bases: 3. CDR3 residues: CASSPQASGAYEQYF. CDR3 nucleotides: TGTGCCAGCTCACCACAGGCTAGCGGGGCCTACGAGCAGTACTTC. Full variable domain (outside the CDR3, taken from reference TRBV18 and TRBJ2-7): NAGVMQNPRHLVRRRGQEARLRCSPMKGHSHVYWYRQLPEEGLKFMVYLQKENIIDESGMPKERFSAEFPKEGPSILRIQQVVRGDSAAYFCASSPQASGAYEQYFGPGTRLTVT.

There are many counts of this clonotype. The rearrangement links TRBV15 to TRBJ2-2; tentative D call: TRBD1 (6 bases). There are 15 residues in the CDR3. Germline V gene lookup returns CDR1 LNHNV and CDR2 YYDKDF (reference sequence). Trimming cost V 5 bases and J 5 bases, with 15 bases left between them. The CDR3 DNA reads as TGTGCCACCAGCGGGGGACACATCGGGACCGGGGAGCTGTTTTTT. This sequence encodes CATSGGHIGTGELFF.

Many counts were recorded for this clonotype. V is TRBV11-2 and J is TRBJ2-5; 7 bases fit TRBD1. The CDR3 sequence is 16 residues long. The V gene's germline CDR1 is SGHAT and CDR2 FQNNGV. V shed 5 bases and J 10 bases; nucleotides not matched to a gene: 19. The CDR3 loop reads CASSAVPRTGHRGQYF. The CDR3, as DNA: TGTGCCAGCAGCGCGGTGCCCCGGACAGGCCACAGGGGCCAGTACTTC.